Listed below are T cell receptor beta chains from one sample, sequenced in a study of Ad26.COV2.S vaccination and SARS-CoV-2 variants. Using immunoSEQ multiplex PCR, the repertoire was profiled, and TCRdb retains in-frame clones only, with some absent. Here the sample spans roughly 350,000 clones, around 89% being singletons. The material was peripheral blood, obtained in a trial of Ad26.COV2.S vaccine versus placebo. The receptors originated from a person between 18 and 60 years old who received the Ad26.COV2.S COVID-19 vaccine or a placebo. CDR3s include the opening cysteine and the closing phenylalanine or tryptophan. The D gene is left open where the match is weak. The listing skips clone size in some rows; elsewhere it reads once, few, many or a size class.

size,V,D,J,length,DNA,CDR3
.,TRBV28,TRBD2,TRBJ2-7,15,TGTGCCAGCAGTCCCGCGACTAGCGGGAGTTCCGAGCAGTACTTC,CASSPATSGSSEQYF
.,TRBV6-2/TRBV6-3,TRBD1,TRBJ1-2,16,TGTGCCAGCAGTTACCCCCAGGACAGGGGGAACTATGGCTACACCTTC,CASSYPQDRGNYGYTF
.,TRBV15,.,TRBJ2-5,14,TGTGCCACCAGCAGAGATCGGGCGGAGAAGACCCAGTACTTC,CATSRDRAEKTQYF
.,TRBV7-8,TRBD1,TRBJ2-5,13,TGTGCCAGCAGGACAGGGGTAGCAGAGACCCAGTACTTC,CASRTGVAETQYF
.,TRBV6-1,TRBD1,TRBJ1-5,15,TGTGCCAGCAGTGAACAGCAGGGGGCATATCAGCCCCAGCATTTT,CASSEQQGAYQPQHF
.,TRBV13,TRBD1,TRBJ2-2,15,TGTGCCAGCAGCCTAGACAGGGTCGAGGCCGGGGAGCTGTTTTTT,CASSLDRVEAGELFF
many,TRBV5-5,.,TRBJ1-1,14,TGTGCCAGCAGCTTGGGAGGTTTGAACACTGAAGCTTTCTTT,CASSLGGLNTEAFF
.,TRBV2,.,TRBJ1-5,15,TGTGCCAGCAGTAGGGCCCTCCAAACCAATCAGCCCCAGCATTTT,CASSRALQTNQPQHF
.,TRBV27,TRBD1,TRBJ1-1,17,TGTGCCAGCAGCCCTTTACAGGGGGCGGACATGAACACTGAAGCTTTCTTT,CASSPLQGADMNTEAFF
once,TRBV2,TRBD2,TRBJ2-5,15,TGTGCCAGCAGTGCGGCTAGCGGCATCCAAGAGACCCAGTACTTC,CASSAASGIQETQYF
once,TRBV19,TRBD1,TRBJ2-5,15,TGTGCCAGTAGTATCGGGCAGGGGGCCGTGAAGACCCAGTACTTC,CASSIGQGAVKTQYF
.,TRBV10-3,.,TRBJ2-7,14,TGTGCCATCAGTGAGAGGGGCAGATACTACGAGCAGTACTTC,CAISERGRYYEQYF
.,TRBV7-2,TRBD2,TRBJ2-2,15,TGTGCCAGCAGCCAGAGGACTAGCGGGACCGGGGAGCTGTTTTTT,CASSQRTSGTGELFF
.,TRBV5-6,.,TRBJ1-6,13,TGTGCCAGCAGCGCCCAGTATAATTCACCCCTCCACTTT,CASSAQYNSPLHF
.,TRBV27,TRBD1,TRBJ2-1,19,TGTGCCAGCAGTTTTCGCGCGGGTACTGGGACAGGGGGCGGCGATGAGCAGTTCTTC,CASSFRAGTGTGGGDEQFF
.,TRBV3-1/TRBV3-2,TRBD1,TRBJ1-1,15,TGTGCCAGCAGCAAGGGACAGCTCTCGAACACTGAAGCTTTCTTT,CASSKGQLSNTEAFF
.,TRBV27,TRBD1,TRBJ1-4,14,TGTGCCAGCAGTTATCACAGGGGGAGCGAAAAACTGTTTTTT,CASSYHRGSEKLFF
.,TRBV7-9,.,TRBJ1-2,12,TGTGCCAGCAGCATAACCAGGGATGGCTACACCTTC,CASSITRDGYTF
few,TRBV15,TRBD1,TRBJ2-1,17,TGTGCCACCAGCAGGAACCCGACAGGGCGTTCTAGCAATGAGCAGTTCTTC,CATSRNPTGRSSNEQFF
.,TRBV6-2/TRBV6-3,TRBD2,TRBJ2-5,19,TGTGCCAGCAGTTTTCCCGGGACTAGCGGTCGGGGGATACAAGAGACCCAGTACTTC,CASSFPGTSGRGIQETQYF
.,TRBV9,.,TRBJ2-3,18,TGTGCCAGCAGCGCCCCCCGGAAAGGGGGACCTAGCACAGATACGCAGTATTTT,CASSAPRKGGPSTDTQYF
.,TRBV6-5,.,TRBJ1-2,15,TGTGCCAGCAGTTACTCGATGGAGTCCTTCTATGGCTACACCTTC,CASSYSMESFYGYTF
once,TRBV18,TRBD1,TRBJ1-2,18,TGTGCCAGCTCACCACCGGGACAGTCCCTATCTGCTAACTATGGCTACACCTTC,CASSPPGQSLSANYGYTF
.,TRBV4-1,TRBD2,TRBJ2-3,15,TGCGCCAGCAGCCGGTCTAGCGGGGGCACAGATACGCAGTATTTT,CASSRSSGGTDTQYF
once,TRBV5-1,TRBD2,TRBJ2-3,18,TGCGCCAGCAGACCGAACCCTTTTAGCGGGAGTTATGGAGATACGCAGTATTTT,CASRPNPFSGSYGDTQYF
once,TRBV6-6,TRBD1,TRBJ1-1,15,TGTGCCAGCAGTTCCCACAGGGGCCAGAACACTGAAGCTTTCTTT,CASSSHRGQNTEAFF
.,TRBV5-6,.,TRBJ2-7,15,TGTGCCAGCAGCTTGGAACTAGGGGAGCCCTACGAGCAGTACTTC,CASSLELGEPYEQYF
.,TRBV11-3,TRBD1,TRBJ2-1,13,TGTGCCAGCAGCTTACTCCGGGACAGCCAGCAGTTCTTC,CASSLLRDSQQFF
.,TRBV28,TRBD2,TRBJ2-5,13,TGTGCCAGCAGTGTCAGCGGGAGGGAGACCCAGTACTTC,CASSVSGRETQYF
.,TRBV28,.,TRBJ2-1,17,TGTGCCAGCAGTTTATTTATAGGTGGGGGAAGTTACAATGAGCAGTTCTTC,CASSLFIGGGSYNEQFF
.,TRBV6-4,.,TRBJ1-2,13,TGTGCCAGCAGTGGGGACGGCTCCTATGGCTACACCTTC,CASSGDGSYGYTF
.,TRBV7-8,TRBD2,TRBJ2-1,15,TGTGCCAGCAGCCATCGGACTAGCGGGAGAGATGAGCAGTTCTTC,CASSHRTSGRDEQFF
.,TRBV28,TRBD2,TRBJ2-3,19,TGTGCCAGCACCATTAACCTCGGACTAGCGACACATAGCACAGATACGCAGTATTTT,CASTINLGLATHSTDTQYF
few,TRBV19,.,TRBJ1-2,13,TGTGCCAGTAGGGTATTAAGCGACTATGGCTACACCTTC,CASRVLSDYGYTF
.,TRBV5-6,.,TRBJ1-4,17,TGTGCCAGCAGCTTGGCCCTGGGAGGGCCCGGACGGGAAAAACTGTTTTTT,CASSLALGGPGREKLFF
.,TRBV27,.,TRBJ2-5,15,TGTGCCAGCAGTCAAGGACTTGCCTTCGGGGAGACCCAGTACTTC,CASSQGLAFGETQYF
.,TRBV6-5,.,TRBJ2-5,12,TGTGCCAGCACCGGGTTACAAGAGACCCAGTACTTC,CASTGLQETQYF
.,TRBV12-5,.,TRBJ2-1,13,TGTGCTAGTGGTTTGGGGGACTTACCTGAGCAGTTCTTC,CASGLGDLPEQFF
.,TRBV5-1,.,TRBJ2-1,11,TGCGCCAGCAGGTCCTACAATGAGCAGTTCTTC,CASRSYNEQFF
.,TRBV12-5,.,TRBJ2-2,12,TGTGCTAGTGGTTTGTTCGGCGGGGAGCTGTTTTTT,CASGLFGGELFF
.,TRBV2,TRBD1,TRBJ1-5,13,TGTGCCAGCAGCCCCAGGGGGATCCAGCCCCAGCATTTT,CASSPRGIQPQHF